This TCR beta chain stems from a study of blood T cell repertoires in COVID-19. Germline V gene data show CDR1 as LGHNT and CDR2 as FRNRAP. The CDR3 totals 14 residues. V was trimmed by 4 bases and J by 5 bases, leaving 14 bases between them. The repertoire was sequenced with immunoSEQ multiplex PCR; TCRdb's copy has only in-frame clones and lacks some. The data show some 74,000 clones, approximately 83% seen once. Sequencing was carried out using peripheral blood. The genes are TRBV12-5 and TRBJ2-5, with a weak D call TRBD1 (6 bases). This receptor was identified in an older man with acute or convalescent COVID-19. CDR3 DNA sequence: TGTGCTAGTGGTTCCCAAGACAGGAGTGAGACCCAGTACTTC. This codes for CASGSQDRSETQYF. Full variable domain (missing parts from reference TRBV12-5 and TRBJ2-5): DARVTQTPRHKVTEMGQEVTMRCQPILGHNTVFWYRQTMMQGLELLAYFRNRAPLDDSGMPKDRFSAEMPDATLATLKIQPSEPRDSAVYFCASGSQDRSETQYFGPGTRLLVL.